Shown below are 4 T cell receptor beta chains from a single sample sequenced in a study of post-analysis software for immune sequencing data. Their cognate antigens are unknown. Notes on the study in general: With TRBV5-6, TRBV5-1 and TRBV20-1 included, several TRBV segments were more frequent in patients than in controls.

Prepared TCR beta cDNA libraries contained unique molecular identifiers. TCRdb used MiXCR to reprocess the PCR reads, holding one entry per CDR3 protein. Of some 260,000 distinct CDR3 sequences in the sample, around 34% were seen once. Sequenced input: blood. These receptors all stem from a girl aged 5-17 years with multiple sclerosis.

In this sample, this clonotype turned up a few times. The chain uses TRBV7-2 and TRBJ1-2, with unresolved D. There are 12 residues in the CDR3. CDR1 and CDR2 (germline): SGHTA, FQGNSA. The V gene lost 5 bases and the J gene lost 4 bases, with 8 bases spanning the gap. The CDR3 protein is CASSPSLYGYTF. Here the CDR3 DNA reads TGTGCCAGCAGCCCCAGCCTCTATGGCTACACCTTC.

This chain joins TRBV3-1 and TRBJ2-7; D assignment may be TRBD1 or TRBD2 (5 bases each). The V gene lost 0 bases and the J gene lost 7 bases, with 22 bases spanning the gap. The germline V gene encodes CDR1 LGHDT and CDR2 YNNKEL (reference sequence). The CDR3 contains 17 residues. The CDR3 reads CASSQDLGDAAYNEQYF. The CDR3 nucleotides read TGTGCCAGCAGCCAAGATTTGGGGGATGCTGCTTACAATGAGCAGTACTTC.

The genes are TRBV3-1 and TRBJ1-1; D perhaps matches TRBD1 (5 bases). Germline lookup yields CDR1 LGHDT and CDR2 YNNKEL (reference sequence). The CDR3 runs to 16 residues. V lost 4 bases and J lost 0, with 15 bases in between. CDR3 residues: CASSPTWGGMNTEAFF. The CDR3 DNA is TGTGCCAGCAGCCCTACGTGGGGGGGGATGAACACTGAAGCTTTCTTT.

This clonotype showed up many times. The chain uses TRBV20-1 and TRBJ2-5; 11 nucleotides align to TRBD1. This CDR3 has 19 amino acids. The J segment lost 0 bases and the V segment lost 5 bases, leaving 17 bases of the junction unmatched. The germline CDR1 and CDR2 sequences are DFQATT and SNEGSKA (reference sequence). The CDR3 spells CSARDGTGGNLADQETQYF. The CDR3 DNA reads TGCAGTGCTCGCGATGGGACAGGGGGGAATCTAGCGGACCAAGAGACCCAGTACTTC.